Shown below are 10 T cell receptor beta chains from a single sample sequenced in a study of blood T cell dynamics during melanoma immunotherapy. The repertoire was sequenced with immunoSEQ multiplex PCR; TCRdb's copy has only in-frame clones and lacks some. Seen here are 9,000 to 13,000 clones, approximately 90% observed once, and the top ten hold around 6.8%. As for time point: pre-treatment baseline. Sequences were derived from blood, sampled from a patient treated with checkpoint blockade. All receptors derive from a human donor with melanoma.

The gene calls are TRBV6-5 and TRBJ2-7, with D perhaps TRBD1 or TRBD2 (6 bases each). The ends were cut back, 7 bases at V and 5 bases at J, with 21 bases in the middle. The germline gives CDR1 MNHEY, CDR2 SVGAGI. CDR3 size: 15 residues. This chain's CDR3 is CASTGVGQGSDEQYF. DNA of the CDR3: TGTGCCAGCACGGGGGTCGGTCAGGGGAGCGACGAGCAGTACTTC.

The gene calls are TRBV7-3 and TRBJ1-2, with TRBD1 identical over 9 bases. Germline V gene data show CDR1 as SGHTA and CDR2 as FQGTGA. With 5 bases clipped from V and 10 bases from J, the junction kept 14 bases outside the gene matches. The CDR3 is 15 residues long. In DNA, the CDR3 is TGTGCCAGCAGCCCGAACCCGTCGGGACAGGGCAACTACACCTTC. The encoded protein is CASSPNPSGQGNYTF.

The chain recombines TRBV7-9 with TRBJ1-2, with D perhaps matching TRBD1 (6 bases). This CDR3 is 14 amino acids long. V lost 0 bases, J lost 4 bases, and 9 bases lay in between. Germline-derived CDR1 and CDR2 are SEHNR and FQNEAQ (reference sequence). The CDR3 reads CASSLAGGFYGYTF. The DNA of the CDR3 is TGTGCCAGCAGCTTAGCGGGGGGCTTCTATGGCTACACCTTC.

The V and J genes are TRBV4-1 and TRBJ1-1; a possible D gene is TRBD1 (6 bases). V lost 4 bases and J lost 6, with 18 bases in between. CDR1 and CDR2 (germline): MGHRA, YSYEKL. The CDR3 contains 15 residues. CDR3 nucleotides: TGCGCCAGCAGCCCCCGGACAGTGGGGTCCCCTGAAGCTTTCTTT. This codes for CASSPRTVGSPEAFF.

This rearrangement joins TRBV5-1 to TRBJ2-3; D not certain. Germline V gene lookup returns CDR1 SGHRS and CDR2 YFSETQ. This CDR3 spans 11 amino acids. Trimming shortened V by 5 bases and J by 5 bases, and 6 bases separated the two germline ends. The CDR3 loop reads CASRSGDTQYF. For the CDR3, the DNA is TGCGCCAGCAGGTCCGGAGATACGCAGTATTTT.

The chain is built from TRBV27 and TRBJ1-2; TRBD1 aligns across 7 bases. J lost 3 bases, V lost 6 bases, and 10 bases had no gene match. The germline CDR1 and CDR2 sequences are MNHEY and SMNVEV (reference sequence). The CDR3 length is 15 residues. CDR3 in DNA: TGTGCCAGCAGAGGCGCCTACAGGGGAGACTATGGCTACACCTTC. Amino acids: CASRGAYRGDYGYTF.

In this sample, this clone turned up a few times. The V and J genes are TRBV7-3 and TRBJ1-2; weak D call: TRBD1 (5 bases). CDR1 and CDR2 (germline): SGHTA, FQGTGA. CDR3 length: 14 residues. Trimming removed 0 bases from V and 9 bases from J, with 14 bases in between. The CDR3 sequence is CASSLTAGGESYTF. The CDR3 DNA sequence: TGTGCCAGCAGCTTAACCGCCGGAGGGGAGAGCTACACCTTC.

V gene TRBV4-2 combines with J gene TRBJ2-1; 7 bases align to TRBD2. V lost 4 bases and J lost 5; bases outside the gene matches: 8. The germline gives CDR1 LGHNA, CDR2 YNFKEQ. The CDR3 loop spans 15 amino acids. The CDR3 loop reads CASSPERDYDNEQFF. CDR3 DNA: TGTGCCAGCAGCCCCGAGCGGGACTATGACAATGAGCAGTTCTTC.

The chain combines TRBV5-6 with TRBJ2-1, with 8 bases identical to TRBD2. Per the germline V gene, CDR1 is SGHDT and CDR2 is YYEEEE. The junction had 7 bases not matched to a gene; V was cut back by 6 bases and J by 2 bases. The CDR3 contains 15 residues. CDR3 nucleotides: TGTGCCAGCATCCTCGCGGGAGGACCCTACAATGAGCAGTTCTTC. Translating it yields CASILAGGPYNEQFF.

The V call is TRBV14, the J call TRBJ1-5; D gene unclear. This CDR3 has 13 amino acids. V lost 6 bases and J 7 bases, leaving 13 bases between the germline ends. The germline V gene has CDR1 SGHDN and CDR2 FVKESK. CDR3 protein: CASSRQEDQPQHF. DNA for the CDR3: TGTGCCAGCAGTCGCCAGGAAGACCAGCCCCAGCATTTT.